The rows below give T cell receptor beta chains drawn from one sample of a study of cytomegalovirus exposure and HLA in healthy donors. The assay was immunoSEQ multiplex PCR, and TCRdb's table has in-frame clones only and misses some. The sample carries approximately 120,000 clones, over 60% recorded once. The specimen was PBMCs. The receptors derive from a woman aged 35 to 49 in good health and CMV-seronegative. The CDR3 runs from the conserved cysteine through the conserved F or W. D genes are given only for firm matches. Clone size is stated in some rows and not others, as once, few, many or a class when expanded.

j_gene: TRBJ2-1
v_gene: TRBV5-6
d_gene: -
abundance: -
CDR3aa: CASSLISGYNEQFF
CDR3nt: TGTGCCAGCAGCTTGATCAGCGGTTACAATGAGCAGTTCTTC

j_gene: TRBJ2-1
v_gene: TRBV5-1
d_gene: TRBD2
abundance: -
CDR3aa: CASSWRLAGGFSSYNEQFF
CDR3nt: TGCGCCAGCAGCTGGAGACTAGCGGGGGGCTTTAGCTCCTACAATGAGCAGTTCTTC

j_gene: TRBJ2-4
v_gene: TRBV7-2
d_gene: TRBD2
abundance: -
CDR3aa: CASSIRTSQAIQYF
CDR3nt: TGTGCCAGCAGCATAAGGACTAGCCAGGCCATTCAGTACTTC

j_gene: TRBJ2-6
v_gene: TRBV28
d_gene: -
abundance: -
CDR3aa: CASSSTGGSGANVLTF
CDR3nt: TGTGCCAGCAGCAGCACCGGGGGATCTGGGGCCAACGTCCTGACTTTC

j_gene: TRBJ2-3
v_gene: TRBV5-1
d_gene: -
abundance: -
CDR3aa: CASQKRSSTDTQYF
CDR3nt: TGCGCCAGCCAGAAGCGGTCGAGCACAGATACGCAGTATTTT

j_gene: TRBJ1-4
v_gene: TRBV5-1
d_gene: TRBD1
abundance: -
CDR3aa: CASSLYGTENEKLFF
CDR3nt: TGCGCCAGCAGCTTGTATGGGACAGAAAATGAAAAACTGTTTTTT

j_gene: TRBJ2-5
v_gene: TRBV29-1
d_gene: TRBD2
abundance: few
CDR3aa: CSVVAGAGGETQYF
CDR3nt: TGCAGCGTTGTTGCGGGGGCGGGGGGAGAGACCCAGTACTTC

j_gene: TRBJ2-4
v_gene: TRBV18
d_gene: -
abundance: -
CDR3aa: CASSPSRGSENIQYF
CDR3nt: TGTGCCAGCTCACCGTCTCGAGGGTCGGAAAACATTCAGTACTTC

j_gene: TRBJ1-3
v_gene: TRBV11-2
d_gene: -
abundance: -
CDR3aa: CASSLRRQASGNTIYF
CDR3nt: TGTGCCAGCAGCTTACGAAGACAAGCCTCTGGAAACACCATATATTTT

j_gene: TRBJ1-2
v_gene: TRBV6-4
d_gene: -
abundance: -
CDR3aa: CASSDSVGGANYGYTF
CDR3nt: TGTGCCAGCAGTGACTCGGTAGGGGGAGCTAACTATGGCTACACCTTC

j_gene: TRBJ2-1
v_gene: TRBV6-5
d_gene: TRBD1
abundance: -
CDR3aa: CASSYSGQGSYNEQFF
CDR3nt: TGTGCCAGCAGTTACTCTGGACAGGGATCCTACAATGAGCAGTTCTTC

j_gene: TRBJ2-5
v_gene: TRBV7-9
d_gene: -
abundance: -
CDR3aa: CASGVPLFQETQYF
CDR3nt: TGTGCCAGCGGAGTTCCGCTGTTCCAAGAGACCCAGTACTTC

j_gene: TRBJ2-1
v_gene: TRBV28
d_gene: -
abundance: -
CDR3aa: CASSLPNSYNEQFF
CDR3nt: TGTGCCAGCAGTTTACCAAACAGCTACAATGAGCAGTTCTTC

j_gene: TRBJ1-5
v_gene: TRBV7-8
d_gene: -
abundance: -
CDR3aa: CASSLVSGHHNQPQHF
CDR3nt: TGTGCCAGCAGCTTAGTGTCTGGACACCACAATCAGCCCCAGCATTTT

j_gene: TRBJ1-2
v_gene: TRBV5-6
d_gene: -
abundance: once
CDR3aa: CASSLGRSGNYGYTF
CDR3nt: TGTGCCAGCAGCTTGGGCAGGAGCGGGAACTATGGCTACACCTTC

j_gene: TRBJ2-7
v_gene: TRBV28
d_gene: TRBD1
abundance: -
CDR3aa: CASSRDRVIYEQYF
CDR3nt: TGTGCCAGCAGTCGGGACAGGGTGATCTACGAGCAGTACTTC

j_gene: TRBJ1-2
v_gene: TRBV28
d_gene: -
abundance: -
CDR3aa: CASSSPTANYGYTF
CDR3nt: TGTGCCAGCAGTAGCCCGACAGCCAACTATGGCTACACCTTC

j_gene: TRBJ2-2
v_gene: TRBV5-1
d_gene: TRBD2
abundance: -
CDR3aa: CASNSRGGNTGELFF
CDR3nt: TGCGCCAGCAACAGCCGGGGGGGTAACACCGGGGAGCTGTTTTTT

j_gene: TRBJ1-1
v_gene: TRBV10-3
d_gene: -
abundance: once
CDR3aa: CAISDTPKNTEAFF
CDR3nt: TGTGCCATCAGTGACACTCCTAAGAACACTGAAGCTTTCTTT

j_gene: TRBJ2-5
v_gene: TRBV2
d_gene: -
abundance: -
CDR3aa: CASRYQETQYF
CDR3nt: TGTGCCAGCAGGTATCAAGAGACCCAGTACTTC

j_gene: TRBJ1-1
v_gene: TRBV6-6
d_gene: -
abundance: once
CDR3aa: CASSYVDSKQAFF
CDR3nt: TGTGCCAGCAGTTACGTTGACAGTAAACAAGCTTTCTTT

j_gene: TRBJ2-2
v_gene: TRBV6-1
d_gene: -
abundance: few
CDR3aa: CASSAVRLTNTGELFF
CDR3nt: TGTGCCAGCAGTGCAGTCAGGCTAACGAACACCGGGGAGCTGTTTTTT

j_gene: TRBJ1-1
v_gene: TRBV15
d_gene: -
abundance: -
CDR3aa: CATSRYAGSTEAFF
CDR3nt: TGTGCCACCAGCAGGTATGCGGGAAGCACTGAAGCTTTCTTT

j_gene: TRBJ1-1
v_gene: TRBV4-2
d_gene: -
abundance: -
CDR3aa: CASSRWAGGVNTEAFF
CDR3nt: TGTGCCAGCAGCCGGTGGGCAGGAGGGGTGAACACTGAAGCTTTCTTT

j_gene: TRBJ1-1
v_gene: TRBV5-1
d_gene: -
abundance: -
CDR3aa: CASRMGPPSNTEAFF
CDR3nt: TGCGCCAGCAGGATGGGCCCTCCGTCCAACACTGAAGCTTTCTTT

j_gene: TRBJ2-3
v_gene: TRBV19
d_gene: TRBD2
abundance: once
CDR3aa: CASTASRGRVTDTQYF
CDR3nt: TGTGCCAGTACCGCCTCGCGGGGGAGGGTCACAGATACGCAGTATTTT

j_gene: TRBJ1-2
v_gene: TRBV28
d_gene: TRBD1
abundance: -
CDR3aa: CASSSTGDYGYTF
CDR3nt: TGTGCCAGCAGCTCGACAGGGGACTATGGCTACACCTTC

j_gene: TRBJ2-7
v_gene: TRBV7-9
d_gene: -
abundance: -
CDR3aa: CASSLSQDYEQYF
CDR3nt: TGTGCCAGCAGCTTAAGTCAGGATTACGAGCAGTACTTC

j_gene: TRBJ1-5
v_gene: TRBV19
d_gene: -
abundance: -
CDR3aa: CASNGYSNQPQHF
CDR3nt: TGTGCCAGTAACGGTTATAGCAATCAGCCCCAGCATTTT

j_gene: TRBJ2-1
v_gene: TRBV19
d_gene: -
abundance: -
CDR3aa: CASSIWVTGNEQFF
CDR3nt: TGTGCCAGTAGTATTTGGGTCACGGGAAATGAGCAGTTCTTC

j_gene: TRBJ1-1
v_gene: TRBV11-2
d_gene: -
abundance: -
CDR3aa: CASSLDPPGEGAF
CDR3nt: TGTGCCAGCAGCTTAGACCCCCCAGGCGAGGGCGCATTT

j_gene: TRBJ2-1
v_gene: TRBV7-6
d_gene: TRBD2
abundance: -
CDR3aa: CASSYDPGLAAYEQFF
CDR3nt: TGTGCCAGCAGTTACGACCCGGGACTAGCCGCGTATGAGCAGTTCTTC

j_gene: TRBJ2-7
v_gene: TRBV18
d_gene: TRBD1
abundance: -
CDR3aa: CASSGDRGRFYEQYF
CDR3nt: TGTGCCAGCTCAGGGGACAGGGGGCGTTTTTACGAGCAGTACTTC

j_gene: TRBJ2-7
v_gene: TRBV5-1
d_gene: TRBD1
abundance: -
CDR3aa: CASSLGTGAYEQYF
CDR3nt: TGCGCCAGCAGCCTCGGGACAGGGGCCTACGAGCAGTACTTC

j_gene: TRBJ2-3
v_gene: TRBV29-1
d_gene: -
abundance: -
CDR3aa: CSVSGAGRADTQYF
CDR3nt: TGCAGCGTTTCAGGTGCGGGCCGAGCTGATACGCAGTATTTT

j_gene: TRBJ2-7
v_gene: TRBV5-4
d_gene: -
abundance: -
CDR3aa: CASSFYGSSYEQYF
CDR3nt: TGTGCCAGCAGCTTCTACGGTAGCTCCTACGAGCAGTACTTC

j_gene: TRBJ1-2
v_gene: TRBV7-3
d_gene: -
abundance: -
CDR3aa: CASSEQGGYGYTF
CDR3nt: TGTGCCAGCAGCGAACAGGGTGGCTATGGCTACACCTTC

j_gene: TRBJ2-7
v_gene: TRBV7-2
d_gene: -
abundance: -
CDR3aa: CASSLGRSTEQYF
CDR3nt: TGTGCCAGCAGCTTAGGGAGGAGTACCGAGCAGTACTTC

j_gene: TRBJ2-3
v_gene: TRBV5-6
d_gene: -
abundance: -
CDR3aa: CASSDGRGTDTQYF
CDR3nt: TGTGCCAGCAGTGATGGCAGGGGCACAGATACGCAGTATTTT

j_gene: TRBJ2-1
v_gene: TRBV1
d_gene: -
abundance: -
CDR3aa: CTSSQEGIGAGENEQFF
CDR3nt: TGCACCAGCAGCCAAGAAGGTATCGGAGCGGGAGAGAATGAGCAGTTCTTC

j_gene: TRBJ1-1
v_gene: TRBV28
d_gene: -
abundance: -
CDR3aa: CASSLFLRTDNTEAFF
CDR3nt: TGTGCCAGCAGTTTATTCCTGAGGACAGATAACACTGAAGCTTTCTTT

j_gene: TRBJ2-7
v_gene: TRBV5-3
d_gene: TRBD1
abundance: -
CDR3aa: CARSLGGQGSYEQYF
CDR3nt: TGTGCCAGAAGCTTGGGGGGACAGGGGTCCTACGAGCAGTACTTC